This T cell receptor beta chain was sequenced during a study of beta chain features in type 1 diabetes. V was clipped by 3 bases and J by 1 base; unmatched bases: 12. The V gene's germline CDR1 is MGHDK and CDR2 SYGVNS. CDR3 length: 18 residues. About this clone itself: As yet, its antigen is unknown.

Broader study findings: Naive, central memory and regulatory TCRB repertoires appeared more similar among patients than healthy donors. Still unanswered here is whether HLA type influences TCRB rearrangement. Among patients with Type 1 diabetes, TCRB CDR3s were moderately but significantly shorter in every one of the four CD4+ subsets.

CD4+ cells of the naive, central memory, regulatory and stem cell-like memory types were sorted via CD45RO/CCR7/CD25/CD127/CD95/CD27. The investigators reverse transcribed all of the isolated RNA, so they sequenced expressed TCRB transcripts. Libraries were prepared by immunoSEQ multiplex PCR; TCRdb keeps only in-frame clonotypes and omits some of them. The sample lists approximately 260,000 clones, 20% occurring once. The receptor comes from a woman aged 40 to 49 with type 1 diabetes. This chain connects TRBV25-1 to TRBJ1-1, with TRBD1 matching 9 bases. The sample was naive CD4+ T cells from blood. CDR3 DNA sequence: TGTGCCAGCAGTGACAGGGACAGGGCCACATCGACGAACACTGAAGCTTTCTTT. Translating it yields CASSDRDRATSTNTEAFF.